Listed below are T cell receptor beta chains from one sample, sequenced in a study of CD8+ T cells in alopecia areata. Clones were read by immunoSEQ multiplex PCR, and TCRdb kept only the in-frame ones, dropping some. The sample lists 200,000 to 250,000 clones, over 60% occurring once. The sequencing here drew on CD4+ T cells sorted from blood, taken at week 4, from a patient treated with tofacitinib. Receptor source: a human donor with alopecia areata. Both conserved end residues are part of each CDR3.

J gene,V gene,CDR3 protein
TRBJ2-6,TRBV18,CASSPRGASSGANVLTF
TRBJ2-3,TRBV5-1,CASSTGLVFSDTQYF
TRBJ1-5,TRBV19,CASTKVTGGVGAQPQHF
TRBJ2-7,TRBV29-1,CSVEDQGMVAYEQYF
TRBJ1-2,TRBV30,CAWSVPGGYTF
TRBJ1-2,TRBV4-3,CASSQNSGQGTGYTF
TRBJ2-7,TRBV4-1,CASSPEGTGGQEQYF
TRBJ2-2,TRBV6-5,CASSYSRASGGELFF
TRBJ1-2,TRBV4-2,CASSPLDKDGYTF
TRBJ2-3,TRBV14,CASSQDLRAGTDTQYF
TRBJ1-6,TRBV27,CASSPWGTANSPLHF
TRBJ2-7,TRBV5-6,CASSLNRVYEQYF
TRBJ1-1,TRBV25-1,CASNSLSAARAFF
TRBJ2-3,TRBV19,CASRDYLTDTQYF
TRBJ2-7,TRBV29-1,CSVVRLGGEQYF
TRBJ1-2,TRBV19,CASNTGIYGYTF
TRBJ2-6,TRBV5-6,CASSFFSGANVLTF
TRBJ2-1,TRBV10-3,CAISLSGGDNEQFF
TRBJ1-2,TRBV4-1,CASSQGYTANYGYTF
TRBJ2-3,TRBV29-1,CSVPLGDTQYF
TRBJ2-7,TRBV4-3,CASSQHTQVLGEQYF
TRBJ2-1,TRBV7-2,CASSLVSSGGAVEFF
TRBJ2-7,TRBV29-1,CSGQGKDYEQYF
TRBJ2-7,TRBV5-4,CASSSKGDRAGYEQYF
TRBJ1-2,TRBV27,CASRPSIGLNYGYTF
TRBJ1-1,TRBV2,CASSEAGYTEAFF
TRBJ2-5,TRBV7-9,CASSETGVGVGETQYF
TRBJ1-5,TRBV19,CATRTGGHQPQHF
TRBJ1-5,TRBV30,CAWSVGQRNQPQHF
TRBJ2-7,TRBV7-2,CASSFQGAYEQYF
TRBJ2-4,TRBV13,CASSLEATSRTNIQYF
TRBJ2-1,TRBV5-8,CASSLVASGGDEQFF
TRBJ2-3,TRBV29-1,CSVEDRSDREADTQYF
TRBJ2-4,TRBV7-9,CASSLAYAGGNIQYF
TRBJ2-5,TRBV7-2,CASSQGTQETQYF
TRBJ2-1,TRBV2,CASSEMERGIYNEQFF
TRBJ1-2,TRBV7-9,CASSLGAAPVGGYTF
TRBJ2-2,TRBV6-6,CASRNPGVPGELFF
TRBJ1-3,TRBV4-3,CASSQDLAVLSGNTIYF
TRBJ2-7,TRBV5-1,CASSPLAGSAYEQYF
TRBJ1-3,TRBV6-5,CASSYSGFGEGNTIYF
TRBJ2-5,TRBV9,CASSPQGASGTQYF
TRBJ1-2,TRBV2,CASRPDGEDYTF
TRBJ2-7,TRBV6-5,CASARGLGEQYF
TRBJ1-6,TRBV2,CASSPDNSPLHF
TRBJ1-2,TRBV6-5,CASRELNGYTF
TRBJ2-7,TRBV5-4,CASRSTRLAISYEQYF
TRBJ2-3,TRBV7-2,CASSYGQAVADTQYF
TRBJ1-1,TRBV29-1,CSVARENTEAFF